This T cell receptor beta chain came from a study of T cells in localized non-small cell lung cancer. Whole-study results and caveats: Uninvolved adjacent lung had more T cell clonality than any other tissue, topping tumor. Appearances in adjacent lung were noted for a median approximately 52 of the top 100 tumor clones.

The CDR3 has 15 amino acids. V gave up 3 bases and J gave up 2 bases, with 11 bases separating them. Per germline, CDR1 MDHEN and CDR2 SYDVKM. Profiled with immunoSEQ multiplex PCR; TCRdb holds only in-frame clones, not every one. The sample contains under 35,000 clones, under 95% of which appear only once. Remarks on this clone: Antigen: not known.

This material consisted of peripheral blood, taken before any cancer treatment. The V call is TRBV28, the J call TRBJ1-5; tentatively, D is TRBD1 (5 bases). The origin of this receptor is a female donor older than 55 with stage I lung adenocarcinoma. Here the CDR3 reads CASSFGGSGNQPQHF. Written as DNA, the CDR3 is TGTGCCAGCAGTTTCGGGGGTAGCGGCAATCAGCCCCAGCATTTT.